This TCR beta chain was identified during a study of blood T cells in healthy people across ages. The use of a sample-barcoded 5' primer and a J-beta primer mix characterized a second PCR of about 6 to 11 cycles. TCRdb used MiXCR to reprocess the 5' RACE reads, holding one entry per CDR3 protein. This repertoire shows more than 900,000 distinct CDR3 sequences, approximately 32% found once; its top ten account for around 9.6%. Germline CDR1 and CDR2: SQVTM and ANQGSEA. This CDR3 region has 15 residues. V shed 0 bases and J shed 5 bases, with 16 bases lying between them. This clonotype was detected ten times or more. In addition, the sample was reused for a study of T cells of mothers and their children. From that paper: Mothers and children who were related shared slightly more overlap than unrelated pairs, but not significantly more.

Input material: blood. This receptor was obtained from a woman between 35 and 50 years old in good health. The rearrangement uses TRBV29-1 and TRBJ2-5; possible D gene TRBD1, 6 bases. The CDR3 region has the DNA TGCAGCGTTGAAGATCTCGGCAGGGGATACGAGACCCAGTACTTC. This gives the protein CSVEDLGRGYETQYF.